Listed below are T cell receptor beta chains from one sample, sequenced in a study of blood T cell repertoires in COVID-19. Repertoires were generated with immunoSEQ multiplex PCR, while TCRdb's copy carries only in-frame clones and drops some. The data show approximately 210,000 clones, around 81% seen once. Sequencing was done on a sample of peripheral blood. The receptors stem from a man aged 60-69 years with COVID-19, enrolled during active disease. Each CDR3 is given with its conserved first and last residue. A D gene is named only where the DNA matches it firmly. Rows give clone size only sometimes, using once, few, many, or a class for an expanded clone.

>TRBV6-5|TRBJ1-2|13|.|.
CASYTGKSYGYTF
TGTGCCAGCTATACAGGGAAGAGCTATGGCTACACCTTC
>TRBV5-1|TRBJ1-1|15|.|.
CASSSLTSETSVVRF
TGCGCCAGCAGTTCTCTAACCTCCGAGACATCGGTCGTTAGGTTC
>TRBV6-5|TRBJ1-1|13|.|once
CASRVLQNTEAFF
TGTGCCAGCAGAGTCTTACAGAACACTGAAGCTTTCTTT
>TRBV5-4|TRBJ2-7|13|.|.
CASSRDSPYEQYF
TGTGCCAGCAGCCGAGACAGTCCCTACGAGCAGTACTTC
>TRBV14|TRBJ1-1|13|.|.
CASSQVGLREAFF
TGTGCCAGCAGCCAAGTAGGCCTCAGGGAAGCTTTCTTT
>TRBV3-1/TRBV3-2|TRBJ1-1|13|.|few
CASSHREGTEAFF
TGTGCCAGCAGCCACAGGGAGGGGACTGAAGCTTTCTTT
>TRBV4-3|TRBJ1-2|16|.|.
CASSQDRARAPGRYTF
TGCGCCAGCAGCCAAGATAGGGCCAGGGCGCCGGGCCGCTACACCTTC
>TRBV6-5|TRBJ2-5|11|.|few
CASGGAKTQYF
TGTGCCAGCGGGGGGGCGAAGACCCAGTACTTC
>TRBV9|TRBJ2-7|13|.|.
CASSARPGEEQYF
TGTGCCAGCAGCGCCCGACCCGGGGAAGAGCAGTACTTC
>TRBV5-1|TRBJ2-7|14|.|.
CASSFAVSSYEQYF
TGCGCCAGCAGCTTCGCAGTCAGCTCCTACGAGCAGTACTTC
>TRBV5-1|TRBJ1-1|15|.|.
CASSPREGQGSEAFF
TGCGCCAGCAGCCCCCGGGAGGGGCAGGGGAGTGAAGCTTTCTTT
>TRBV27|TRBJ2-3|19|TRBD2|.
CASIRRSRGRALETDTQYF
TGTGCCAGCATCCGTCGTTCGCGCGGGAGGGCCCTCGAGACAGATACGCAGTATTTT
>TRBV7-9|TRBJ1-1|13|TRBD1|.
CASSLQGRAEAFF
TGTGCCAGCAGCCTACAGGGGAGAGCTGAAGCTTTCTTT
>TRBV27|TRBJ1-6|16|.|.
CASMRVAGSYNSPLHF
TGTGCCAGCATGAGGGTCGCGGGCTCCTATAATTCACCCCTCCACTTT
>TRBV7-9|TRBJ1-1|14|.|once
CATLLGAQDTEAFF
TGTGCCACCCTACTTGGGGCGCAGGACACTGAAGCTTTCTTT
>TRBV5-6|TRBJ1-2|15|TRBD1|.
CASSSETGRDYGYTF
TGTGCCAGCAGCTCCGAGACAGGGAGAGACTATGGCTACACCTTC
>TRBV6-5|TRBJ2-2|15|TRBD1|.
CASSAQGGNTGELFF
TGTGCCAGCAGCGCACAGGGGGGGAACACCGGGGAGCTGTTTTTT
>TRBV3-1/TRBV3-2|TRBJ1-2|13|.|.
CASSVQGSLGYTF
TGTGCCAGCAGCGTTCAGGGGTCTCTTGGCTACACCTTC
>TRBV27|TRBJ1-5|13|.|.
CASSLRVRQPQHF
TGTGCCAGCAGTCTCAGGGTTCGTCAGCCCCAGCATTTT
>TRBV10-3|TRBJ2-7|12|.|.
CAISENSYEQYF
TGTGCCATCAGTGAGAACAGCTACGAGCAGTACTTC
>TRBV2|TRBJ1-6|16|TRBD1|few
CASSEGTGGDRTPLHF
TGTGCCAGCAGTGAAGGGACAGGGGGCGATAGGACACCCCTCCACTTT
>TRBV5-4|TRBJ2-3|16|.|.
CASSLGSPRDPDTQYF
TGTGCCAGCAGCTTGGGTTCCCCCCGGGATCCAGATACGCAGTATTTT
>TRBV29-1|TRBJ2-5|12|.|once
CSVEKTVGTQYF
TGCAGCGTTGAGAAGACAGTTGGGACCCAGTACTTC
>TRBV7-2|TRBJ2-1|15|.|.
CASSLGRGSYNEQFF
TGTGCCAGCAGCTTGGGCAGGGGATCCTACAATGAGCAGTTCTTC
>TRBV25-1|TRBJ1-6|17|.|.
CASRNEEELGYNSPLHF
TGTGCCAGCAGAAACGAAGAGGAATTGGGTTATAATTCACCCCTCCACTTT
>TRBV7-2|TRBJ2-4|19|TRBD1|.
CASSLEPGGFQLAKNIQYF
TGTGCCAGCAGCTTAGAGCCAGGGGGCTTTCAACTAGCCAAAAACATTCAGTACTTC
>TRBV9|TRBJ1-5|14|.|.
CASSGGLDNQPQHF
TGTGCCAGCAGCGGAGGGCTAGACAATCAGCCCCAGCATTTT
>TRBV7-2|TRBJ1-5|14|TRBD1|.
CASSLRSGGQPQHF
TGTGCCAGCAGCTTGCGGTCAGGGGGTCAGCCCCAGCATTTT
>TRBV5-6|TRBJ1-3|14|.|.
CASSFGGLSNTIYF
TGTGCCAGCAGCTTCGGGGGTCTTAGTAACACCATATATTTT
>TRBV6-6|TRBJ2-7|13|.|.
CASLKPGADEQYF
TGTGCCAGCCTCAAGCCAGGGGCGGACGAGCAGTACTTC
>TRBV6-4|TRBJ1-2|14|.|.
CASSDSNRAYGYTF
TGTGCCAGCAGTGACTCTAACAGGGCCTATGGCTACACCTTC
>TRBV27|TRBJ1-6|17|TRBD1|.
CASSPGGAGTYNSPLHF
TGTGCCAGCAGTCCAGGGGGCGCAGGGACCTATAATTCACCCCTCCACTTT
>TRBV5-4|TRBJ1-1|15|.|once
CASSLGSTANTEAFF
TGTGCCAGCAGCTTGGGATCCACAGCGAACACTGAAGCTTTCTTT
>TRBV7-3|TRBJ2-1|13|TRBD2|few
CASSGGRNNEQFF
TGTGCCAGTTCCGGCGGGAGAAACAATGAGCAGTTCTTC
>TRBV28|TRBJ1-2|16|.|.
CASSRQGPTTNYGYTF
TGTGCCAGCAGTCGTCAGGGGCCTACTACTAACTATGGCTACACCTTC
>TRBV5-8|TRBJ2-7|11|.|.
CATPGFYEQYF
TGTGCCACTCCAGGGTTCTACGAGCAGTACTTC
>TRBV24-1|TRBJ2-3|15|.|.
CATSVLQGHKDTQYF
TGTGCCACCAGTGTTTTGCAGGGGCATAAAGATACGCAGTATTTT
>TRBV5-1|TRBJ2-5|14|.|.
CASNVGLEGETQYF
TGCGCCAGCAACGTGGGGCTCGAAGGGGAGACCCAGTACTTC
>TRBV5-4|TRBJ2-7|14|.|.
CASSRGGFNYEQYF
TGTGCCAGCAGCAGGGGGGGTTTCAACTACGAGCAGTACTTC
>TRBV28|TRBJ1-1|14|.|.
CASSYPDTNTEAFF
TGTGCCAGCAGTTACCCCGACACGAACACTGAAGCTTTCTTT
>TRBV18|TRBJ2-7|16|TRBD1|.
CASSPPGQGGSYEQYF
TGTGCCAGCTCACCACCGGGACAGGGTGGGTCCTACGAGCAGTACTTC
>TRBV25-1|TRBJ1-2|15|.|few
CASSVLKTGNYGYTF
TGTGCCAGCAGTGTCCTCAAAACAGGGAACTATGGCTACACCTTC
>TRBV7-9|TRBJ1-2|13|.|.
CASSLTGPYGYTF
TGTGCCAGCAGCTTAACAGGTCCCTATGGCTACACCTTC
>TRBV10-1|TRBJ2-2|16|.|.
CASSESRKTNTGELFF
TGCGCCAGCAGTGAGTCGCGGAAAACGAACACCGGGGAGCTGTTTTTT
>TRBV4-2|TRBJ1-3|16|.|.
CASSQETGWNGNTIYF
TGTGCCAGCAGCCAAGAGACAGGTTGGAATGGAAACACCATATATTTT
>TRBV4-3|TRBJ1-3|14|.|.
CASSQTGAGNTIYF
TGCGCCAGCAGCCAAACTGGAGCTGGAAACACCATATATTTT
>TRBV10-2|TRBJ1-5|13|.|.
CASQIRGGQPQHF
TGCGCCAGCCAAATCAGGGGCGGTCAGCCCCAGCATTTT
>TRBV5-6|TRBJ2-4|15|.|.
CASSLSYQVGSVQYF
TGTGCCAGCAGCTTGTCGTATCAGGTCGGAAGTGTTCAGTACTTC
>TRBV28|TRBJ1-1|12|.|.
CASSSWRVEAFF
TGTGCCAGCAGTTCTTGGCGGGTTGAAGCTTTCTTT
>TRBV18|TRBJ1-5|15|TRBD1|.
CASSQGTATNQPQHF
TGTGCCAGCTCACAGGGGACAGCCACCAATCAGCCCCAGCATTTT
>TRBV6-6|TRBJ2-7|15|TRBD1|few
CASTDTGTGNYEQYF
TGTGCCAGCACCGACACCGGGACAGGGAACTACGAGCAGTACTTC
>TRBV18|TRBJ2-3|13|.|.
CASSPLSTDTQYF
TGTGCCAGCTCACCACTAAGCACAGATACGCAGTATTTT